A single sample gave rise to the 14 T cell receptor beta chains below, sequenced in a study of blood T cell repertoires in COVID-19. Produced via immunoSEQ multiplex PCR; TCRdb's table is partial and in-frame only. The sample lists about 150,000 clones, around 87% seen once, with about 15% in the top ten. The material sequenced was peripheral blood. The receptors stem from a woman aged 40 to 49 with acute or convalescent COVID-19.

The chain has TRBV7-2 and TRBJ2-3; a possible D gene is TRBD2 (5 bases). Germline values: CDR1 SGHTA, CDR2 FQGNSA. This CDR3 comprises 14 residues. V was shortened by 0 bases and J by 6 bases, with 10 bases between the two germline ends. The CDR3 spells CASSLAGDSDTQYF. The CDR3 DNA reads as TGTGCCAGCAGCTTAGCGGGAGATTCGGATACGCAGTATTTT.

CDR3 nucleotides: TGTGCCAACGCGCAGGGGTACTACAATGAGCAGTTCTTC. Translating gives CANAQGYYNEQFF. V and J are TRBV10-3 and TRBJ2-1; D is perhaps TRBD1 (6 bases). Deletions cut 10 bases from V and 3 bases from J, with 13 bases between. The CDR3 has 13 amino acids. From germline, CDR1 is ENHRY and CDR2 SYGVKD.

CDR3 protein: CASSLGTPNTGELFF. CDR3 bases: TGTGCCAGCAGTCTGGGGACACCAAACACCGGGGAGCTGTTTTTT. The chain recombines TRBV3-1 (or the pseudogene TRBV3-2) with TRBJ2-2; D perhaps matches TRBD1 (6 bases). V was clipped by 6 bases and J by 2 bases, with 13 bases between them. The length of the CDR3 is 15 residues. Germline CDR1 and CDR2: LGHDT and YNNKEL (reference sequence).

This clone was detected only a few times. The chain joins TRBV7-9 to TRBJ2-7; D is perhaps TRBD1 (6 bases). V was clipped by 4 bases and J by 2 bases, with 24 bases between them. The germline gives CDR1 SEHNR, CDR2 FQNEAQ (reference sequence). The CDR3 spans 18 residues. CDR3: CASSSQFGTFSDTYEQYF. The CDR3 region has the DNA TGTGCCAGCAGCTCCCAGTTCGGGACATTCTCGGACACCTACGAGCAGTACTTC. Using reference TRBV7-9 and TRBJ2-7 for the parts outside the CDR3, the full variable domain is DTGVSQNPRHKITKRGQNVTFRCDPISEHNRLYWYRQTLGQGPEFLTYFQNEAQLEKSRLLSDRFSAERPKGSFSTLEIQRTEQGDSAMYLCASSSQFGTFSDTYEQYFGPGTRLTVT.

The chain combines TRBV3-1 (or the pseudogene TRBV3-2) with TRBJ1-2; unclear D gene. The V gene's germline CDR1 is LGHDT and CDR2 YNNKEL (reference sequence). Between the trimmed V and J ends, which lost 0 bases and 4 bases, there was a span of 12 bases. The CDR3 sequence is 15 residues long. This CDR3 is CASSQDYRTVYGYTF. CDR3 DNA: TGTGCCAGCAGCCAAGATTATCGGACTGTCTATGGCTACACCTTC.

The V and J genes are TRBV12-5 and TRBJ1-3; D uncertain. V shed 4 bases and J shed 0 bases, with 10 bases lying between them. Germline V gene sequence: CDR1 LGHNT, CDR2 FRNRAP. The CDR3 has 15 amino acids. In nucleotides, the CDR3 is TGTGCTAGTGGTTCAGGTGTGAGCTCTGGAAACACCATATATTTT. Protein product: CASGSGVSSGNTIYF.

This clone was detected a few times. The chain uses TRBV30 and TRBJ1-6; D not certain. The CDR3 extends over 11 amino acids. Trimming stripped 3 bases from V and 12 bases from J, with 9 bases between. CDR1 and CDR2 (germline): GTSNPN, SVGIG (reference sequence). CDR3 amino acids: CAWSRSRPLHF. Here the CDR3 DNA reads TGTGCCTGGAGCCGGTCGCGACCCCTCCACTTT.

This sequence joins TRBV5-1 and TRBJ2-1, with TRBD2 as a possible D gene (5 bases). Deletions cut 4 bases from V and 4 bases from J, with 15 bases between. This CDR3 is 15 amino acids long. Germline V gene data show CDR1 as SGHRS and CDR2 as YFSETQ. The CDR3 DNA follows: TGCGCCAGCAGCCCGGGCGGGCAACGATACAATGAGCAGTTCTTC. Amino acids: CASSPGGQRYNEQFF.

This clone was picked up one time. The gene calls are TRBV5-1 and TRBJ2-7, with 10 bases lining up with TRBD1. The CDR3 contains 14 residues. The ends lost 4 bases at V and 6 bases at J; junction bases unmatched: 7. The V gene's germline CDR1 is SGHRS and CDR2 YFSETQ. CDR3 sequence: CASSEGQGQGEQYF. The DNA for the CDR3 is TGCGCCAGCAGCGAGGGACAGGGGCAGGGCGAGCAGTACTTC. Full variable domain (outside the CDR3, taken from reference TRBV5-1 and TRBJ2-7): KAGVTQTPRYLIKTRGQQVTLSCSPISGHRSVSWYQQTPGQGLQFLFEYFSETQRNKGNFPGRFSGRQFSNSRSEMNVSTLELGDSALYLCASSEGQGQGEQYFGPGTRLTVT.

The chain is built from TRBV4-2 and TRBJ2-4, with 8 bases fitting TRBD2. With V trimmed by 0 bases and J by 0 bases, 7 bases remained unmatched. The CDR3 extends over 18 amino acids. Germline V gene sequence: CDR1 LGHNA, CDR2 YNFKEQ. Here the CDR3 DNA reads TGTGCCAGCAGCCAAGATTTCGGGGGGGCCTTAGCCAAAAACATTCAGTACTTC. Protein sequence: CASSQDFGGALAKNIQYF.

This clone has a handful of counts. V is TRBV2 and J is TRBJ1-5; unclear D gene. The CDR3 spans 13 residues. The germline V and J ends were trimmed by 1 base and 3 bases, with 4 bases remaining between them. Germline V gene sequence: CDR1 SNHLY, CDR2 FYNNEI. CDR3 in amino acids: CASSEGLNQPQHF. The CDR3 nucleotides read TGTGCCAGCAGTGAAGGGCTCAATCAGCCCCAGCATTTT.

The rearrangement joins TRBV2 to TRBJ2-7; 9 bases fit TRBD1. The junction had 3 bases not matched to a gene; V was cut back by 6 bases and J by 3 bases. Germline-derived CDR1 and CDR2 are SNHLY and FYNNEI. The CDR3 loop spans 13 amino acids. CDR3 loop: CASRTGQGYEQYF. CDR3 coding DNA: TGTGCCAGCAGGACGGGACAGGGCTACGAGCAGTACTTC.

The V gene is TRBV2, the J gene TRBJ2-7, with 8 bases identical to TRBD1. Germline loops: CDR1 SNHLY, CDR2 FYNNEI. V gave up 5 bases and J gave up 4 bases; unmatched junction bases: 7. CDR3 length: 14 amino acids. CDR3: CASSPGQVPYEQYF. The CDR3 DNA reads TGTGCCAGCAGTCCGGGACAGGTACCTTACGAGCAGTACTTC.

V gene TRBV11-2 combines with J gene TRBJ2-5; TRBD1 might be the D (5 bases). Trimming stripped 5 bases from V and 7 bases from J, with 29 bases between. The CDR3 loop spans 18 amino acids. CDR1 is SGHAT, CDR2 FQNNGV, per germline. The CDR3 reads CASSTAGTQELQVGTQYF. CDR3 DNA sequence: TGTGCCAGCAGCACAGCTGGCACCCAGGAATTACAGGTCGGGACCCAGTACTTC.